A single sample gave rise to the 10 T cell receptor beta chains below, sequenced in a study of a mutant IDH1 vaccine in newly diagnosed glioma (dated by TCRdb to the early 2020s). Per the publication, the time point label means: week 35, safety follow-up. A 20-mer mutant IDH1 peptide at 300 micrograms in Montanide made up each vaccine dose, which was injected subcutaneously together with topical imiquimod. For these receptors, no antigen is known. The receptor library was made with the immunoSEQ multiplex PCR assay. The table comes from immuneACCESS by way of TCRdb, which keeps in-frame sequences with V and J called. Part of the clones is missing from these tables; in studies checked, under half for an unresolved V gene and the rest for unknown reasons. In this sample the table shows around 32,000 clones, approximately 78% of which occur a single time. 7% to 7.5% of the sample lies in the top ten.

Material: PBMCs, obtained from a glioma patient whose treatment included an IDH1 peptide vaccine. All receptors derive from a woman aged 18 to 35 with glioma.

This clone was detected only once. V is TRBV2 and J is TRBJ2-7; the D call may be TRBD1 or TRBD2 (6 bases each). Trimming shortened V by 11 bases and J by 3 bases, and 20 bases separated the two germline ends. This CDR3 contains 14 residues. CDR1 is SNHLY, CDR2 FYNNEI, per germline. The CDR3 sequence: CAFSGAANFYEQYF. The CDR3, as DNA: TGTGCCTTCTCGGGGGCCGCAAACTTCTACGAGCAGTACTTC.

As DNA, the CDR3 is TGTGCCAGCAGCTCCTCCTCGGGGGCAGGGGCCAACGTCCTGACTTTC. It codes for CASSSSSGAGANVLTF. The chain is built from TRBV7-3 and TRBJ2-6, with D perhaps assigned TRBD1 or TRBD2 (6 bases each). This CDR3 region has 16 residues. V was shortened by 4 bases and J by 4 bases, with 14 bases between the two germline ends. Germline loops: CDR1 SGHTA, CDR2 FQGTGA.

The chain combines TRBV10-1 with TRBJ1-2; D ambiguous. Trimming left V 0 bases short and J 3 bases short, with 14 bases between. This CDR3 has 16 residues. Germline lookup yields CDR1 WNHNN and CDR2 SYGVQD (reference sequence). In nucleotides, the CDR3 is TGCGCCAGCAGTGAGTCGACTCTTGTCGGGGACTATGGCTACACCTTC. Its protein product is CASSESTLVGDYGYTF.

The V and J genes are TRBV6-5 and TRBJ1-4, with a possible D match to TRBD1 (6 bases). This CDR3 contains 14 residues. Germline CDR1 reads MNHEY; CDR2 reads SVGAGI. V lost 6 bases to trimming and J lost 8 bases, with 16 bases between them. CDR3 DNA: TGTGCCAGCAGAACAACAGGGTACGGGGAAAAACTGTTTTTT. Its protein product is CASRTTGYGEKLFF.

The genes are TRBV30 and TRBJ2-7, with 11 bases identical to TRBD1. Germline CDR1 GTSNPN, CDR2 SVGIG (reference sequence). After removal of 0 bases from V and 2 bases from J, the junction contained 6 bases not matched to a gene. This CDR3 region has 16 residues. CDR3 sequence: CAWSVSKGQGAYEQYF. The DNA for the CDR3 is TGTGCCTGGAGTGTATCAAAGGGACAGGGGGCCTACGAGCAGTACTTC.

V is TRBV5-1 and J is TRBJ2-7; the D gene is possibly TRBD1 (6 bases). The CDR3 covers 13 residues. The V and J ends lost 5 bases and 3 bases respectively, with 12 bases between them. The V gene's germline CDR1 is SGHRS and CDR2 YFSETQ. The CDR3 DNA is TGCGCCAGCAGTTGGGACAAAGTCTACGAGCAGTACTTC. Translated, it gives CASSWDKVYEQYF.

J is TRBJ1-1 and V is TRBV5-6; D gene uncertain. The CDR3 runs 16 residues. Germline V CDR1 and CDR2: SGHDT, YYEEEE. The V end lost 0 bases, the J end lost 1 base, and 13 bases lay between the germline ends. The CDR3 bases are TGTGCCAGCAGCTTGGTAGGAGGCCTCGCGAACACTGAAGCTTTCTTT. Its translation: CASSLVGGLANTEAFF. Based on the CDR3 plus reference TRBV5-6 and TRBJ1-1, the full variable domain is DAGVTQSPTHLIKTRGQQVTLRCSPKSGHDTVSWYQQALGQGPQFIFQYYEEEERQRGNFPDRFSGHQFPNYSSELNVNALLLGDSALYLCASSLVGGLANTEAFFGQGTRLTVV.

The chain joins TRBV6-1 to TRBJ2-7, with 7 bases fitting TRBD1. The CDR3 spans 14 residues. J gave up 5 bases and V 4 bases, and 8 bases lay outside the gene matches. The germline V gene has CDR1 MNHNS and CDR2 SASEGT. CDR3 nucleotide sequence: TGTGCCAGCAGTGCCGACAGGGTCGTGCACGAGCAGTACTTC. This codes for CASSADRVVHEQYF.

The rearrangement links TRBV7-8 to TRBJ2-1; D might be TRBD1 (6 bases). The CDR3 extends over 14 amino acids. Per germline, CDR1 SGHVS and CDR2 FQNEAQ. Between the trimmed V and J ends, which lost 4 bases and 9 bases, there was a span of 16 bases. The chain's CDR3 is CASSSTTGISEQFF. CDR3 coding DNA: TGTGCCAGCAGCTCGACAACAGGGATCAGTGAGCAGTTCTTC.

The chain joins TRBV29-1 to TRBJ2-1; 7 nucleotides match TRBD2. Germline loops: CDR1 SQVTM, CDR2 ANQGSEA. V was pared by 3 bases and J by 13 bases, with 9 bases of the junction left unmatched. The CDR3 is 12 residues long. In nucleotides, the CDR3 is TGCAGCGTTGAGTACCCGGGAGGAAGACAGTTCTTC. It is translated as CSVEYPGGRQFF.